Described below is a single TCR beta chain sequence and its context. Its antigen is unknown. The table came from immunoSEQ multiplex PCR; TCRdb's copy has only in-frame clones and leaves some out. This sample carries 95,000 to 100,000 clones, roughly 92% of them seen once, and the ten largest clones take around 8.3%. The data stem from a study of T cell responses to AZD1222 COVID-19 vaccine. The CDR3 extends over 11 amino acids. Per germline, CDR1 DFQATT and CDR2 SNEGSKA (reference sequence). Trimming stripped 0 bases from V and 14 bases from J, with 8 bases between. Whole-study results and caveats: The sample set comprised mostly white British donors with more females, and clonal diversity was possibly underestimated.

Second doses at about 4 or about 12 weeks were pooled. J is TRBJ1-6 and V is TRBV20-1; no clear D gene. Here the sequenced sample was peripheral blood, taken 28 days after the second AZD1222 dose. This TCR came from an adult who received the AZD1222 COVID-19 vaccine. In DNA form, the CDR3 reads TGCAGTGCTAGAGATTTCCAGGCCCTCCACTTT. Protein product: CSARDFQALHF.